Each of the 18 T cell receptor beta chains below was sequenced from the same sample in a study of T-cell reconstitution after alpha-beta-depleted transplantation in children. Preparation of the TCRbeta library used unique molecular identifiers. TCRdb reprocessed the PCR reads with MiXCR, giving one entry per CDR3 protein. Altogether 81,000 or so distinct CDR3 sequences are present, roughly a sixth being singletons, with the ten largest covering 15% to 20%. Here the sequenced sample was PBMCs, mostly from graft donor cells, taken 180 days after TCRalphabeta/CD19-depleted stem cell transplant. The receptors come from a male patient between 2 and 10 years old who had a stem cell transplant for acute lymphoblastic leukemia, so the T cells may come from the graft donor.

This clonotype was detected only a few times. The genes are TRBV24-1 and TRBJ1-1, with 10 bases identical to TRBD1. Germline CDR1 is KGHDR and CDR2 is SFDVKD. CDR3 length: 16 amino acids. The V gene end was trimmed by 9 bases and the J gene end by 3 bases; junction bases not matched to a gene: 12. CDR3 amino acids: CATFIPGQGRDTEAFF. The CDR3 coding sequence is TGTGCCACCTTTATTCCGGGACAGGGGAGGGACACTGAAGCTTTCTTT.

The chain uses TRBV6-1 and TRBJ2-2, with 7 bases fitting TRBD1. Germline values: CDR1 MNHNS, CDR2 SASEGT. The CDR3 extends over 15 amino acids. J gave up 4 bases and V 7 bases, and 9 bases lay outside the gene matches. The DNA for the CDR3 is TGTGCCAGCACCCTCGAGGGGGCGGGCACCGGGGAGCTGTTTTTT. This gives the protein CASTLEGAGTGELFF.

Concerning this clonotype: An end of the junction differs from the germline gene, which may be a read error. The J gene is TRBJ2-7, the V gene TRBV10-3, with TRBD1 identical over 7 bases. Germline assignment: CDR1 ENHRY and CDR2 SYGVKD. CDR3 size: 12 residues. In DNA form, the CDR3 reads TGTGCCATCAGTGAGTCGGGACAGACTCTCAACTTC. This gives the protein CAISESGQTLNF.

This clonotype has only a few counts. The CDR3 nucleotides are TGTGCCAGCAGTTTAACCCGACAGGGGTCCGGGGAGCTGTTTTTT. This encodes CASSLTRQGSGELFF. The genes are TRBV27 and TRBJ2-2, with 8 nucleotides matching TRBD1. This CDR3 is 15 amino acids long. V lost 2 bases and J lost 6; bases outside the gene matches: 5. CDR1 is MNHEY, CDR2 SMNVEV, per germline (reference sequence).

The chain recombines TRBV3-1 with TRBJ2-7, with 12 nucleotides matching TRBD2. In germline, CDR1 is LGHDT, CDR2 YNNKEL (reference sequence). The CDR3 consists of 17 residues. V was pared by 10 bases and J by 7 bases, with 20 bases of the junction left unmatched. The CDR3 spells CATSPSSGGAAAGEQYF. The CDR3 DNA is TGTGCCACCTCCCCCTCTAGCGGGGGGGCCGCAGCGGGAGAGCAGTACTTC.

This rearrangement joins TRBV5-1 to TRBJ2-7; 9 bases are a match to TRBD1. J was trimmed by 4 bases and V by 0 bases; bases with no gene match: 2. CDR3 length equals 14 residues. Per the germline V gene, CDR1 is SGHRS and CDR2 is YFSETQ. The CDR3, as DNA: TGCGCCAGCAGCTTGGGCGGACAGGGGTACGAGCAGTACTTC. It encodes CASSLGGQGYEQYF.

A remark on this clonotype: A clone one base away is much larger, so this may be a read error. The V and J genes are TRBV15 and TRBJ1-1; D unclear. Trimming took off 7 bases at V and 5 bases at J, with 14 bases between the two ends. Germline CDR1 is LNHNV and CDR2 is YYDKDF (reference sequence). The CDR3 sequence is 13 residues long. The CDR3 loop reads CATNITTGTEAFF. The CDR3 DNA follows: TGTGCCACCAACATCACTACGGGAACTGAAGCTTTCTTT. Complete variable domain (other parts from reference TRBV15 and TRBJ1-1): DAMVIQNPRYQVTQFGKPVTLSCSQTLNHNVMYWYQQKSSQAPKLLFHYYDKDFNNEADTPDNFQSRRPNTSFCFLDIRSPGLGDTAMYLCATNITTGTEAFFGQGTRLTVV.

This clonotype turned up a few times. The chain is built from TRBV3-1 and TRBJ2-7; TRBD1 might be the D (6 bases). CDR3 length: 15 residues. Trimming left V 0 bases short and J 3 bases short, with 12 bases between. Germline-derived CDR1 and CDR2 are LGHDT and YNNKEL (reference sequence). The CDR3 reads CASSQDWGQVYEQYF. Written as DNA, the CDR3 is TGTGCCAGCAGCCAAGATTGGGGACAAGTCTACGAGCAGTACTTC.

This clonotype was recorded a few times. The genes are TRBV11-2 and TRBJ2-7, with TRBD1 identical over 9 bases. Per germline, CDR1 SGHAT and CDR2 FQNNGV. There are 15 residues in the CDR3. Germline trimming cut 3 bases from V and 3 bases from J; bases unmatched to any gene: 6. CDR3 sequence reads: CASSLGTGGLYEQYF. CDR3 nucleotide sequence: TGTGCCAGCAGCTTGGGAACAGGGGGCCTCTACGAGCAGTACTTC.

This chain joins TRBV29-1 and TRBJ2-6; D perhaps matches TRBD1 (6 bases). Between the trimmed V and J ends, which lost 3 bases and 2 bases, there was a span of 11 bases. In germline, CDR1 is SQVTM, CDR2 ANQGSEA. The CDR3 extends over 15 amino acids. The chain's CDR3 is CSVDTYRAGANVLTF. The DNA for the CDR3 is TGCAGCGTTGACACCTACAGGGCTGGGGCCAACGTCCTGACTTTC.

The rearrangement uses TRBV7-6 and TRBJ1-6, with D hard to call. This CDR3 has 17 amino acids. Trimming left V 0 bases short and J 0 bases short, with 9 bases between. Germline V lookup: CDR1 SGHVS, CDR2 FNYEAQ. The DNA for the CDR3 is TGTGCCAGCAGCTTAGCTCGCAGGAGCTCCTATAATTCACCCCTCCACTTT. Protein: CASSLARRSSYNSPLHF.

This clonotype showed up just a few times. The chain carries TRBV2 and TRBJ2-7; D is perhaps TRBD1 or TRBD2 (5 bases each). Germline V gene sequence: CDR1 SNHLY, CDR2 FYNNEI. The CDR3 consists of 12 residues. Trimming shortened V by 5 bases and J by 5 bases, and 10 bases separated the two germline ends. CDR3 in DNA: TGTGCCAGCAGTCGGGACGGAAACGAGCAGTACTTC. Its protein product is CASSRDGNEQYF. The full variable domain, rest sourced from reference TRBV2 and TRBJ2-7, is EPEVTQTPSHQVTQMGQEVILRCVPISNHLYFYWYRQILGQKVEFLVSFYNNEISEKSEIFDDQFSVERPDGSNFTLKIRSTKLEDSAMYFCASSRDGNEQYFGPGTRLTVT.

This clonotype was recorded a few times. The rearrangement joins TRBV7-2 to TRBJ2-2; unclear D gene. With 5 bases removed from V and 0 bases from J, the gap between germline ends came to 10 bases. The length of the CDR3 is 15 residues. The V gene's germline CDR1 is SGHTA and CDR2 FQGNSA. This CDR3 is CASSMTAPNTGELFF. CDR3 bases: TGTGCCAGCAGCATGACTGCCCCGAACACCGGGGAGCTGTTTTTT.

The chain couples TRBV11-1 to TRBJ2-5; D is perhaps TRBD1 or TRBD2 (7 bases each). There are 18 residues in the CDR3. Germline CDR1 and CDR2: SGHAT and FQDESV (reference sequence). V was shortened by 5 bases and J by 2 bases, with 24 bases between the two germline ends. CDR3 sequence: CASSRTGFGTMGQETQYF. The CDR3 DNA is TGTGCCAGCAGCCGGACAGGTTTTGGGACTATGGGACAAGAGACCCAGTACTTC.

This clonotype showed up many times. This CDR3 reads CASSPQGVSRELFF. The CDR3 region has the DNA TGCGCCAGCAGCCCCCAGGGGGTATCCCGGGAGCTGTTTTTT. V gene TRBV5-1 combines with J gene TRBJ2-2, with 7 bases that match TRBD1. CDR3 length equals 14 residues. The J segment lost 9 bases and the V segment lost 4 bases, leaving 9 bases of the junction unmatched. Germline loops: CDR1 SGHRS, CDR2 YFSETQ.

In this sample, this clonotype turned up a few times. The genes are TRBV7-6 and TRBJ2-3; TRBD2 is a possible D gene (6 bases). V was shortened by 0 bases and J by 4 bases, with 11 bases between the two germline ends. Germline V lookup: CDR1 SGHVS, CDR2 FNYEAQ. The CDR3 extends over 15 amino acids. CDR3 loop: CASSLAPLASDTQYF. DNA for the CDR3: TGTGCCAGCAGCTTAGCTCCACTAGCCTCAGATACGCAGTATTTT.

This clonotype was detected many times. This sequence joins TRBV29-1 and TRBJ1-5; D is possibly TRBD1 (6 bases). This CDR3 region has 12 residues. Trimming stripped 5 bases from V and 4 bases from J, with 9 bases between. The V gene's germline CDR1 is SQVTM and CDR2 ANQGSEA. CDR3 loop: CSVRQVNQPQHF. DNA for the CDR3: TGCAGCGTTCGACAGGTTAATCAGCCCCAGCATTTT.

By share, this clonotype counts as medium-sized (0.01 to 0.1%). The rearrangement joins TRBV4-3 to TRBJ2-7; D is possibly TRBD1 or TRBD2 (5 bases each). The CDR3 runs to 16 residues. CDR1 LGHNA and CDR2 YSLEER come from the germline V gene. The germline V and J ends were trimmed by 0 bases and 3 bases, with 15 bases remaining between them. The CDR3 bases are TGCGCCAGCAGCCAAGACTTTCCGGGACGTTACTACGAGCAGTACTTC. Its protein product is CASSQDFPGRYYEQYF.